This TCR beta chain was documented in a study of vaccination and CD4 T cells after COVID-19. Across the study: Participants, all vaccine recipients, received two doses of either BNT162b2 or mRNA-1273.

The assay that was used to sequence DNA from cultured CD4+ T cells was the Oncomine TCR Beta short-read assay. TCRdb analysed the PCR reads with MiXCR anew, one entry per CDR3 protein. This sample has 1,700 or so distinct CDR3 sequences, with 60% to 80% found just once. The treatment here: roughly 11-day PBMC culture with coronavirus spike peptide pools or control peptides (ViraFEST assay). Remarks on this clonotype: Its target is unknown.

The CDR3 covers 16 residues. Germline V gene sequence: CDR1 SGHAT, CDR2 FQNNGV. V lost 1 base and J 9 bases, leaving 16 bases between the germline ends. V gene TRBV11-2 combines with J gene TRBJ1-6; D uncertain. The material sequenced was CD4+ T cells from blood, cultured in vitro, taken after SARS-CoV-2 vaccination. The TCR originated in a human donor who had recovered from COVID-19. CDR3: CASSLVSGRKASPLHF. The DNA for the CDR3 is TGTGCCAGCAGCTTAGTTTCAGGCCGGAAGGCTTCACCCCTCCACTTT.